The clone carrying this TCR beta chain has at least ten counts. The sample belongs to a study of CD8+CD57+ T cells in acquired aplastic anemia. Genomic DNA acted as the template from which TCR beta VDJ combination and CDR3 sequence profiling were carried out. In TCRdb, the reads were re-called with MiXCR into one record per CDR3 protein. The sample has under 200,000 distinct CDR3 sequences; 71% are singletons. For sequencing, patients were chosen who had shown expansion of CD8+CD57+ cells by flow cytometry. V was shortened by 3 bases and J by 7 bases, with 14 bases between the two germline ends. The germline V gene has CDR1 SGDLS and CDR2 YYNGEE. This CDR3 spans 15 amino acids.

The rearrangement links TRBV9 to TRBJ1-6; D uncertain. The sequenced sample was sorted CD4+, CD8+, or CD8+CD57+ T cells (not recorded which) from PBMCs. This clonotype was obtained from a human donor with aplastic anemia. The CDR3 spells CASSAVELSNSPLHF. In DNA, the CDR3 is TGTGCCAGCAGCGCCGTCGAACTAAGCAATTCACCCCTCCACTTT.